The 3 T cell receptor beta chains reported below all come from one sample, sequenced in a study of CXCR3-negative and CXCR3-positive naive CD8 T cells (dated by TCRdb to the late 2010s). These reads were obtained on a NextSeq 550. The Human TCR Profiling Kit (MiLaboratory) was used to make UMI-labeled 5' RACE TRB cDNA libraries. TCRdb reprocessed the reads into one record per CDR3 protein sequence, lacking DNA. This sample's records show some 130,000 distinct CDR3 sequences. The biggest ten clones account for 0.4% to 0.5% of the sample. What the authors observed across the whole study: Compared with CXCR3-negative naive cells, CXCR3-positive naive cells had TRB CDR3s with higher hydrophobicity (lower Kidera factor 4), lower energy, and higher strength and volume indices.

The antigens of these receptors remain unknown. The source material was naive CXCR3+ CD8+ T cells from blood. The cell subset or site label on this specimen signifies: CD45RO-CCR7+CD27+CD95- naive CD8+ T cells expressing CXCR3 (TNR3+). These receptors came from a human donor in good health. Some clones in this sample may be carry-over from other donors' samples.

The chain links TRBV13 to TRBJ2-5; TCRdb indicates TRBD2, and absent DNA this call remains unverified. The CDR3 covers 14 residues. The germline CDR1 and CDR2 sequences are PRHDT and FYEKMQ (reference sequence). The CDR3 here is CASSGPSPKETQYF.

The gene calls are TRBV19 and TRBJ2-1. The CDR3 totals 13 residues. Germline values: CDR1 LNHDA, CDR2 SQIVND (reference sequence). The CDR3 sequence is CASSIRLNNEQFF.

V usage is TRBV7-6 and J usage is TRBJ1-3. Germline V gene data show CDR1 as SGHVS and CDR2 as FNYEAQ. The CDR3 has 18 amino acids. This chain's CDR3 is CASSFGWLAGSSGNTIYF.